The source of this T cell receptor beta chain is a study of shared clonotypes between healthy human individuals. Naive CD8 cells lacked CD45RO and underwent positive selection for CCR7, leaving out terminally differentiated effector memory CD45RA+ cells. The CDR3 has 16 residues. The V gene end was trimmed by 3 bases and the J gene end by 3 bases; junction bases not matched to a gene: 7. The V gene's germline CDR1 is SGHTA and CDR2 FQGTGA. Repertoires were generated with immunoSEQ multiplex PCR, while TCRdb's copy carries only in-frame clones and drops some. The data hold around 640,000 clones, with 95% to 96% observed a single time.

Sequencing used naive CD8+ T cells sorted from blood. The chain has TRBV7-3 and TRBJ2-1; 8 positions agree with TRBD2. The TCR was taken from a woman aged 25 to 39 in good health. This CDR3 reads CASSFAGGSVYNEQFF. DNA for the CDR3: TGTGCCAGCAGCTTTGCGGGAGGTTCCGTCTACAATGAGCAGTTCTTC. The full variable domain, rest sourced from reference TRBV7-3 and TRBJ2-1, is GAGVSQTPSNKVTEKGKYVELRCDPISGHTALYWYRQSLGQGPEFLIYFQGTGAADDSGLPNDRFFAVRPEGSVSTLKIQRTERGDSAVYLCASSFAGGSVYNEQFFGPGTRLTVL.